Shown below are 28 T cell receptor beta chains from a single sample sequenced in a study of cytomegalovirus exposure and HLA in healthy donors. Amplification used 60 Vbeta primers and 13 Jbeta primers. Profiling relied on immunoSEQ multiplex PCR, and the TCRdb table lists in-frame clones only, not all of them. The sample includes approximately 180,000 clones, about 88% of them seen just once. What was sequenced was PBMCs. These receptors all stem from a girl under three years old in good health and CMV-seronegative.

In its sample, this clone was seen once. This chain joins TRBV4-1 and TRBJ1-2; 10 bases fit TRBD1. CDR3 length: 15 residues. Trimming removed 2 bases from V and 5 bases from J; junction bases left unmatched: 5. Looked up from germline, CDR1 is MGHRA and CDR2 is YSYEKL. The CDR3 nucleotides are TGCGCCAGCAGCCAATTCCCGGGACAGGGGTATGGCTACACCTTC. It translates to CASSQFPGQGYGYTF.

J is TRBJ1-2 and V is TRBV5-1; 9 bases map to TRBD1. This CDR3 has 15 amino acids. Germline V lookup: CDR1 SGHRS, CDR2 YFSETQ. The ends lost 4 bases at V and 4 bases at J; junction bases unmatched: 8. The CDR3 region has the DNA TGCGCCAGCAGCCTGGGACAGGGTAGTATCTATGGCTACACCTTC. Its protein is CASSLGQGSIYGYTF.

This clone was seen only once. The chain carries TRBV27 and TRBJ1-1; D gene uncertain. Germline V lookup: CDR1 MNHEY, CDR2 SMNVEV (reference sequence). CDR3 size: 14 residues. Trimming cost V 0 bases and J 3 bases, with 8 bases left between them. The CDR3 bases are TGTGCCAGCAGTTTATCGATACTACACACTGAAGCTTTCTTT. It codes for CASSLSILHTEAFF.

The rearrangement uses TRBV19 and TRBJ1-2; the D gene is possibly TRBD1 (5 bases). Trimming cost V 3 bases and J 2 bases, with 10 bases left between them. Germline V lookup: CDR1 LNHDA, CDR2 SQIVND (reference sequence). CDR3 size: 14 residues. The CDR3 nucleotides read TGTGCCAGTAGTATTCGGGACTCAAACTATGGCTACACCTTC. Amino acid sequence: CASSIRDSNYGYTF.

The chain joins TRBV6-5 to TRBJ2-3; 7 bases are a match to TRBD2. From germline, CDR1 is MNHEY and CDR2 SVGAGI. This CDR3 spans 16 amino acids. V lost 2 bases to trimming and J lost 0 bases; unmatched junction nucleotides: 5. The CDR3 DNA sequence: TGTGCCAGCAGTTACGGAGCGGGAACTAGCACAGATACGCAGTATTTT. As protein: CASSYGAGTSTDTQYF.

This chain links TRBV5-4 with TRBJ1-6, with unresolved D. Trimming shortened V by 0 bases and J by 8 bases, and 6 bases separated the two germline ends. Germline V gene data show CDR1 as SGHNT and CDR2 as YYREEE (reference sequence). The CDR3 loop spans 13 amino acids. The CDR3 DNA reads TGTGCCAGCAGCTTGGATAGTGATTCACCCCTCCACTTT. Translation: CASSLDSDSPLHF.

This clone occurred once. The chain joins TRBV4-1 to TRBJ2-1; TRBD2 matches at 10 bases. The CDR3 runs to 16 residues. The V segment lost 0 bases and the J segment 2 bases; nucleotides outside the gene matches: 1. Germline CDR1 reads MGHRA; CDR2 reads YSYEKL. The CDR3 DNA follows: TGCGCCAGCAGCCAAGAAGGACTAGCGGCCTACAATGAGCAGTTCTTC. Translated: CASSQEGLAAYNEQFF.

The chain joins TRBV11-2 to TRBJ2-5; 9 nucleotides line up with TRBD2. Trimming at V came to 5 bases and at J to 6 bases, leaving 7 bases not matched to a gene. The CDR3 covers 14 residues. Looked up from germline, CDR1 is SGHAT and CDR2 is FQNNGV. The CDR3 bases are TGTGCCAGCAGCCAGGGACTAGCCGGGAAGACCCAGTACTTC. Translating gives CASSQGLAGKTQYF.

This clone was recorded only once. The chain couples TRBV27 to TRBJ2-1, with D hard to call. The CDR3 totals 13 residues. Germline V gene lookup returns CDR1 MNHEY and CDR2 SMNVEV (reference sequence). Trimming took off 3 bases at V and 5 bases at J, with 8 bases between the two ends. The CDR3 nucleotides are TGTGCCAGCAGTTTCGCTCGGGACAATGAGCAGTTCTTC. It translates to CASSFARDNEQFF.

J is TRBJ2-5 and V is TRBV10-3, with 7 bases that match TRBD2. Trimming removed 8 bases from V and 2 bases from J; junction bases left unmatched: 5. The CDR3 is 13 residues long. Per the germline V gene, CDR1 is ENHRY and CDR2 is SYGVKD. CDR3 DNA: TGTGCCATCTCGTCCGGGAGGCAAGAGACCCAGTACTTC. It translates to CAISSGRQETQYF.

V and J are TRBV10-3 and TRBJ1-3; TRBD1 matches 10 bases. The CDR3 runs to 17 residues. The germline gives CDR1 ENHRY, CDR2 SYGVKD. The junction had 7 bases not matched to a gene; V was cut back by 5 bases and J by 0 bases. CDR3: CAISTGTGDLSGNTIYF. The DNA of the CDR3 is TGTGCCATCAGTACCGGGACAGGGGATCTCTCTGGAAACACCATATATTTT.

This sequence joins TRBV7-6 and TRBJ1-4; the match to TRBD1 covers 8 bases. Per germline, CDR1 SGHVS and CDR2 FNYEAQ. After removal of 5 bases from V and 7 bases from J, the junction contained 9 bases not matched to a gene. CDR3 size: 15 residues. CDR3 region: CASSGQDRGGEKLFF. CDR3 DNA sequence: TGTGCCAGCAGCGGACAAGACAGGGGTGGTGAAAAACTGTTTTTT.

CDR3 nucleotide sequence: TGTGCCAGCAGTTACTGGATGGTGGCGGACGGGGAGCTGTTTTTT. Translation gives CASSYWMVADGELFF. This chain joins TRBV6-5 and TRBJ2-2; D is undetermined. This CDR3 contains 15 residues. The ends were cut back, 1 base at V and 7 bases at J, with 13 bases in the middle. Germline-derived CDR1 and CDR2 are MNHEY and SVGAGI.

The chain employs TRBV6-5 and TRBJ2-7; D possibly corresponds to TRBD2 (5 bases). CDR1 MNHEY and CDR2 SVGAGI come from the germline V gene. The CDR3 extends over 15 amino acids. The V and J ends lost 6 bases and 3 bases respectively, with 18 bases between them. The CDR3, as DNA: TGTGCCAGCAGCCCCGCGAGACTGGCGGGCTACGAGCAGTACTTC. Translating gives CASSPARLAGYEQYF.

The chain links TRBV27 to TRBJ1-5; tentative D call: TRBD1 (6 bases). The CDR3 covers 14 residues. Germline CDR1 MNHEY, CDR2 SMNVEV (reference sequence). The V gene lost 5 bases and the J gene lost 1 base, with 9 bases spanning the gap. CDR3: CASSPQGSNQPQHF. For the CDR3, the DNA is TGTGCCAGCAGTCCGCAGGGGAGCAATCAGCCCCAGCATTTT.

The chain recombines TRBV6-5 with TRBJ1-1; D might be TRBD1 (5 bases). Germline V gene data show CDR1 as MNHEY and CDR2 as SVGAGI. Trimming took 0 bases from V and 0 from J, leaving 11 bases between them. CDR3 length: 16 residues. Here the CDR3 DNA reads TGTGCCAGCAGTTACTCCCGGACACCGATGAACACTGAAGCTTTCTTT. As protein: CASSYSRTPMNTEAFF.

Notes on this clone: A read error may produce the germline difference seen at one junction end. The V and J genes are TRBV7-9 and TRBJ2-3; 8 nucleotides agree with TRBD1. CDR3 size: 15 residues. Germline V CDR1 and CDR2: SEHNR, FQNEAQ (reference sequence). In nucleotides, the CDR3 is TGTGCCAGCAGCTTCGGGGACAGGCCCACAGGTACGCAGTATTTT. It codes for CASSFGDRPTGTQYF.

The chain has TRBV4-2 and TRBJ2-1, with a tentative D call TRBD2 (7 bases). The V and J ends lost 3 bases and 1 base respectively, with 13 bases between them. The CDR3 contains 16 residues. Germline lookup yields CDR1 LGHNA and CDR2 YNFKEQ. For the CDR3, the DNA is TGTGCCAGCAGCCAGCACGGGGGGCCGTCCTACAATGAGCAGTTCTTC. As protein: CASSQHGGPSYNEQFF.

The genes are TRBV27 and TRBJ2-3, with D possibly matching TRBD2 (6 bases). CDR1 MNHEY and CDR2 SMNVEV come from the germline V gene (reference sequence). The CDR3 has 16 residues. V was clipped by 2 bases and J by 3 bases, with 15 bases between them. CDR3 in DNA: TGTGCCAGCAGTTTAACGAGACTAGTATGGACAGATACGCAGTATTTT. This encodes CASSLTRLVWTDTQYF.

The J gene is TRBJ2-7, the V gene TRBV2, with TRBD2 identical over 8 bases. The V gene's germline CDR1 is SNHLY and CDR2 FYNNEI. With V trimmed by 7 bases and J by 7 bases, 6 bases remained unmatched. The CDR3 extends over 12 amino acids. The CDR3 protein is CASNSGAGEQYF. The CDR3 DNA sequence: TGTGCCAGCAATAGCGGGGCGGGGGAGCAGTACTTC.

Here the CDR3 DNA reads TGCGCCAGCAGTGAGTCCGGAGGGAATCAGCCCCAGCATTTT. This gives the protein CASSESGGNQPQHF. This rearrangement joins TRBV10-2 to TRBJ1-5, with D unclear. CDR3 length: 14 amino acids. Trimming took 0 bases from V and 4 from J, leaving 7 bases between them. Germline V gene data show CDR1 as WSHSY and CDR2 as SAAADI.

The rearrangement joins TRBV5-4 to TRBJ2-6; the D is unclear. The CDR3 is 17 residues long. Germline V CDR1 and CDR2: SGHNT, YYREEE (reference sequence). V was clipped by 2 bases and J by 0 bases, with 12 bases between them. The CDR3: CASSFDSSVSGANVLTF. CDR3 coding DNA: TGTGCCAGCAGCTTTGACTCATCAGTCTCTGGGGCCAACGTCCTGACTTTC.

V and J are TRBV5-1 and TRBJ1-1; D may be TRBD1 (5 bases). CDR1 and CDR2 (germline): SGHRS, YFSETQ. The ends were cut back, 0 bases at V and 4 bases at J, with 10 bases in the middle. There are 14 residues in the CDR3. CDR3 region: CASSLAYGATEAFF. CDR3 DNA sequence: TGCGCCAGCAGCTTGGCCTATGGGGCCACTGAAGCTTTCTTT.

The rearrangement joins TRBV5-1 to TRBJ2-2, with 8 nucleotides matching TRBD2. The CDR3 totals 16 residues. The trim removed 3 bases at V and 7 bases at J, leaving 11 bases unmatched. CDR1 is SGHRS, CDR2 YFSETQ, per germline. The CDR3 bases are TGCGCCAGCAGCTGGGACTCGCCCAGCGGGGGCGGGGAGCTGTTTTTT. Translation: CASSWDSPSGGGELFF.

The chain carries TRBV5-1 and TRBJ2-7; a possible D gene is TRBD1 (6 bases). The V gene's germline CDR1 is SGHRS and CDR2 YFSETQ. This CDR3 has 16 amino acids. Deletions cut 5 bases from V and 0 bases from J, with 18 bases between. The CDR3 loop reads CASRLATGSISYEQYF. CDR3 in DNA: TGCGCCAGCAGGCTCGCGACAGGCTCGATCTCCTACGAGCAGTACTTC.

V usage is TRBV4-1 and J usage is TRBJ2-5; D is undetermined. V was cut by 3 bases and J by 5 bases, with 13 bases left in between. Germline assignment: CDR1 MGHRA and CDR2 YSYEKL. The CDR3 extends over 14 amino acids. CDR3 bases: TGCGCCAGCAGCCAGTCTGGAACGAGGGAGACCCAGTACTTC. Amino acids: CASSQSGTRETQYF.

The chain recombines TRBV9 with TRBJ1-1; 7 bases agree with TRBD1. The germline V gene has CDR1 SGDLS and CDR2 YYNGEE. The CDR3 runs 14 residues. Trimming took 3 bases from V and 5 from J; bases not matched to a gene: 7. The CDR3 is CASSGTGGGTEAFF. Here the CDR3 DNA reads TGTGCCAGCAGCGGGACAGGTGGAGGGACTGAAGCTTTCTTT.

The chain combines TRBV9 with TRBJ2-5, with TRBD2 identical over 8 bases. With the DNA end fitting TRBJ2-7 better, the J assignment may be wrong. Looked up from germline, CDR1 is SGDLS and CDR2 is YYNGEE. The CDR3 extends over 15 amino acids. CDR3 sequence: CASSEGASGSNEQYF. The CDR3, as DNA: TGTGCCAGCAGCGAAGGGGCTAGCGGGTCGAACGAGCAGTACTTC.